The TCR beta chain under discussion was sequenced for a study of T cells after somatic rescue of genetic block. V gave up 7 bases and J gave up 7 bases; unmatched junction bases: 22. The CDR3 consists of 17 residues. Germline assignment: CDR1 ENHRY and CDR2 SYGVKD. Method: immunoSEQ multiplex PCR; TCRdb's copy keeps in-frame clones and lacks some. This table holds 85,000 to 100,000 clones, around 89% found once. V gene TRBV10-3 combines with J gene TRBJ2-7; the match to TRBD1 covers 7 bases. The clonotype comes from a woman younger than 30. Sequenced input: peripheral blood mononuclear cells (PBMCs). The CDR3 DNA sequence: TGTGCCATCAACCCGGGACAGCCTGCAACGGGTTTGAGTGAGCAGTACTTC. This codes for CAINPGQPATGLSEQYF.